What follows are 5 T cell receptor beta chains derived from one specimen sequenced in a study of cytomegalovirus exposure and HLA in healthy donors (dated by TCRdb to about 2017). Libraries were constructed by the immunoSEQ multiplex PCR assay. For the multiplex PCR, a mixture combining 60 forward primers for TCR Vbeta segments and 13 reverse primers for TCR Jbeta segments was used. Here the immuneACCESS table is served through TCRdb, limited to in-frame sequences with V and J called. Missing clones are a known gap in these copies; in checked studies unresolved V genes cover under half, and the rest lacks a known reason. The sample table lists around 200,000 clones, 65% to 90% of them with a count of one. The ten largest clones represent around 1.2% of the sample. Sequencing was carried out using PBMCs. The receptors come from a girl between 2 and 10 years old in good health and CMV-seropositive.

The rearrangement joins TRBV20-1 to TRBJ1-1; D not certain. V was clipped by 5 bases and J by 5 bases, with 6 bases between them. The CDR3 contains 10 residues. The germline V gene encodes CDR1 DFQATT and CDR2 SNEGSKA (reference sequence). The CDR3 is CSAAGTEAFF. DNA for the CDR3: TGCAGTGCTGCGGGTACTGAAGCTTTCTTT.

This rearrangement joins TRBV28 to TRBJ1-4; D uncertain. The CDR3 sequence is 14 residues long. Germline CDR1 reads MDHEN; CDR2 reads SYDVKM. Deletions cut 6 bases from V and 3 bases from J, with 11 bases between. The DNA of the CDR3 is TGTGCCAGCAGCTCAAGTCCGGCTAATGAAAAACTGTTTTTT. Protein sequence: CASSSSPANEKLFF. Full variable domain (missing parts from reference TRBV28 and TRBJ1-4): DVKVTQSSRYLVKRTGEKVFLECVQDMDHENMFWYRQDPGLGLRLIYFSYDVKMKEKGDIPEGYSVSREKKERFSLILESASTNQTSMYLCASSSSPANEKLFFGSGTQLSVL.

CDR3 loop: CASSLSVAQETQYF. The DNA of the CDR3 is TGTGCCAGCAGCTTATCGGTAGCGCAAGAGACCCAGTACTTC. The chain carries TRBV11-2 and TRBJ2-5; a possible D gene is TRBD2 (5 bases). Trimming pared 2 bases from V and 2 bases from J, leaving 9 bases between. The CDR3 runs to 14 residues. Germline CDR1 and CDR2: SGHAT and FQNNGV.

The rearrangement uses TRBV6-6 and TRBJ1-4, with a weak D call TRBD1 (5 bases). The germline gives CDR1 MNHNY, CDR2 SVGAGI (reference sequence). This CDR3 spans 13 amino acids. Between the trimmed V and J ends, which lost 2 bases and 7 bases, there was a span of 8 bases. For the CDR3, the DNA is TGTGCCAGCAGTTACCGGGGGGGTGAAAAACTGTTTTTT. It encodes CASSYRGGEKLFF.

This clone was counted between two and nine times. The rearrangement uses TRBV5-6 and TRBJ1-1, with D hard to call. Germline V CDR1 and CDR2: SGHDT, YYEEEE. CDR3 length equals 17 residues. V was shortened by 0 bases and J by 4 bases, with 19 bases between the two germline ends. The CDR3 nucleotides are TGTGCCAGCAGCTTGGCCCTGAAACAGTTGACGGCCACTGAAGCTTTCTTT. Its protein is CASSLALKQLTATEAFF.